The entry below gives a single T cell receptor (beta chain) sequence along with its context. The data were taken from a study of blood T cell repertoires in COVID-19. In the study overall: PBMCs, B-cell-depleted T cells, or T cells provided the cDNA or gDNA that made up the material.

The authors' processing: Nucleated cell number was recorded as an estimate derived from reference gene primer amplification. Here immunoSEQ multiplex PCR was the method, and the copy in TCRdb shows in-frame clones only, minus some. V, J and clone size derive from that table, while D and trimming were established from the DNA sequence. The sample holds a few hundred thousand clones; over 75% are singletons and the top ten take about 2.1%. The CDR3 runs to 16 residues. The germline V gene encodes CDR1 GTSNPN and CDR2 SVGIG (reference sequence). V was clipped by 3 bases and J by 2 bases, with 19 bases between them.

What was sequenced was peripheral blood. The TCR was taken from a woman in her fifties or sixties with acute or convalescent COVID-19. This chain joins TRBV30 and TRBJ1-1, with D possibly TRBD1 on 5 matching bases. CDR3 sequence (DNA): TGTGCCTGGAGGGGCCCAGGCGGGGGACTAAACACTGAAGCTTTCTTT. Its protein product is CAWRGPGGGLNTEAFF. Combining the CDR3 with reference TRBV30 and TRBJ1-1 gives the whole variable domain SQTIHQWPATLVQPVGSPLSLECTVEGTSNPNLYWYRQAAGRGLQLLFYSVGIGQISSEVPQNLSASRPQDRQFILSSKKLLLSDSGFYLCAWRGPGGGLNTEAFFGQGTRLTVV.